This entry lists 20 T cell receptor beta chains sequenced from one sample in a study of graft-versus-host responses after intestinal transplantation. This table comes from immunoSEQ multiplex PCR, and its TCRdb copy is limited to in-frame clones, with some not included. The sample lists under 45,000 clones; approximately 95% were seen once. Sequencing used PBMCs, obtained 734 days after intestinal transplantation. The receptor set was obtained from a human patient who received an intestinal transplant, so some T cells may come from the graft donor.

V usage is TRBV30 and J usage is TRBJ2-7; no definite D call. Germline V gene data show CDR1 as GTSNPN and CDR2 as SVGIG (reference sequence). The CDR3 has 11 amino acids. Deletions cut 0 bases from V and 3 bases from J, with 3 bases between. CDR3 coding DNA: TGTGCCTGGAGTGTAGTCTACGAGCAGTACTTC. It codes for CAWSVVYEQYF.

The gene calls are TRBV11-2 and TRBJ2-7, with D possibly matching TRBD1 (6 bases). CDR1 and CDR2 (germline): SGHAT, FQNNGV. The CDR3 runs 15 residues. Trimming pared 5 bases from V and 2 bases from J, leaving 16 bases between. CDR3 residues: CASSPPHRATYEQYF. The CDR3 DNA follows: TGTGCCAGCAGCCCCCCCCACAGGGCCACCTACGAGCAGTACTTC.

This clone has a handful of counts. The chain has TRBV18 and TRBJ2-7; D is perhaps TRBD1 or TRBD2 (5 bases each). CDR1 and CDR2 from the germline V gene are KGHSH and LQKENI. V gave up 4 bases and J gave up 6 bases, with 16 bases separating them. The CDR3 sequence is 14 residues long. This CDR3 is CASSRMEEGVEQYF. The DNA of the CDR3 is TGTGCCAGCTCACGGATGGAGGAAGGGGTCGAGCAGTACTTC.

DNA for the CDR3: TGTGCCAGCAGTAGATTAGCGGGGGCCACCCACTCCTACGAGCAGTACTTC. Its translation is CASSRLAGATHSYEQYF. The J gene is TRBJ2-7, the V gene TRBV2; 9 bases are a match to TRBD2. Germline lookup yields CDR1 SNHLY and CDR2 FYNNEI. The CDR3 runs 17 residues. J gave up 0 bases and V 5 bases, and 11 bases lay outside the gene matches.

J is TRBJ2-1 and V is TRBV6-5; D remains ambiguous. The CDR3 is made up of 14 amino acids. The ends were cut back, 3 bases at V and 2 bases at J, with 8 bases in the middle. CDR1 MNHEY and CDR2 SVGAGI come from the germline V gene. The CDR3 DNA reads as TGTGCCAGCAGTTATCCGGGTCCCTACAATGAGCAGTTCTTC. Translation: CASSYPGPYNEQFF.

This clone is medium-sized in the sample. The CDR3 DNA reads TGTGCCAGCAGTGGGGGGGACACCCGTTACACCTTC. This gives the protein CASSGGDTRYTF. The chain is built from TRBV25-1 and TRBJ1-2; possible D gene TRBD1, 6 bases. The germline CDR1 and CDR2 sequences are MGHDK and SYGVNS. The V gene lost 4 bases and the J gene lost 11 bases, with 14 bases spanning the gap. CDR3 length: 12 residues.

This chain uses TRBV18 with TRBJ2-7, with D tentatively TRBD1 (7 bases). V was pared by 4 bases and J by 3 bases, with 19 bases between. The CDR3 spans 16 residues. CDR1 and CDR2 (germline): KGHSH, LQKENI. CDR3 bases: TGTGCCAGCTCACGGGGGGCCGGGACAGAGAGCTACGAGCAGTACTTC. Its translation is CASSRGAGTESYEQYF.

Of note for this clone: The conserved phenylalanine or tryptophan is not found at the CDR3 terminus, so this likely reflects a read error. The chain recombines TRBV4-1 with TRBJ2-7; 8 bases match TRBD2. The length of the CDR3 is 14 residues. J gave up 2 bases and V 5 bases, and 5 bases lay outside the gene matches. The germline V gene has CDR1 MGHRA and CDR2 YSYEKL. CDR3 nucleotides: TGCGCCAGCAGCGCCCTAGCGGGCCCCTACGAGCAGTACCTC. This gives the protein CASSALAGPYEQYL.

The chain employs TRBV28 and TRBJ2-3; unclear D gene. Trimming left V 2 bases short and J 0 bases short, with 9 bases between. The CDR3 has 15 amino acids. CDR1 and CDR2 from the germline V gene are MDHEN and SYDVKM. CDR3 coding DNA: TGTGCCAGCAGTTTAAGTCCCGGGAGCACAGATACGCAGTATTTT. This translates into CASSLSPGSTDTQYF. The entire variable domain, with the rest obtained from reference TRBV28 and TRBJ2-3, is as follows: DVKVTQSSRYLVKRTGEKVFLECVQDMDHENMFWYRQDPGLGLRLIYFSYDVKMKEKGDIPEGYSVSREKKERFSLILESASTNQTSMYLCASSLSPGSTDTQYFGPGTRLTVL.

The chain has TRBV4-1 and TRBJ1-1; D perhaps matches TRBD1 (6 bases). The length of the CDR3 is 16 residues. Trimming stripped 1 base from V and 4 bases from J, with 16 bases between. Germline CDR1 and CDR2: MGHRA and YSYEKL. The CDR3 DNA reads as TGCGCCAGCAGCCAAGCCTTACAGGGCGTAAGCACTGAAGCTTTCTTT. Protein sequence: CASSQALQGVSTEAFF.

This CDR3 reads CASSPSDGGKLFF. The CDR3, as DNA: TGTGCCAGCTCACCTTCTGACGGGGGAAAACTGTTTTTT. V is TRBV18 and J is TRBJ1-4, with D tentatively TRBD1 (5 bases). The CDR3 is 13 amino acids. Per germline, CDR1 KGHSH and CDR2 LQKENI. Between the trimmed V and J ends, which lost 3 bases and 10 bases, there was a span of 12 bases.

The chain recombines TRBV9 with TRBJ2-2; D might be TRBD1 (6 bases). This CDR3 region has 13 residues. Looked up from germline, CDR1 is SGDLS and CDR2 is YYNGEE. V was pared by 0 bases and J by 6 bases, with 6 bases between. The CDR3 reads CASSVEGAGELFF. The CDR3 DNA reads TGTGCCAGCAGCGTAGAGGGGGCCGGGGAGCTGTTTTTT. Filled out from reference TRBV9 and TRBJ2-2, the complete variable domain reads DSGVTQTPKHLITATGQRVTLRCSPRSGDLSVYWYQQSLDQGLQFLIQYYNGEERAKGNILERFSAQQFPDLHSELNLSSLELGDSALYFCASSVEGAGELFFGEGSRLTVL.

CDR3 residues: CASSHPQGRPHNEQFF. The CDR3 DNA reads as TGCGCCAGCAGCCACCCACAGGGAAGGCCCCACAATGAGCAGTTCTTC. This chain links TRBV4-1 with TRBJ2-1; tentative D call: TRBD1 (6 bases). Germline lookup yields CDR1 MGHRA and CDR2 YSYEKL. Trimming removed 3 bases from V and 5 bases from J, with 17 bases in between. This CDR3 has 16 amino acids.

The genes are TRBV9 and TRBJ2-1; 11 nucleotides align to TRBD2. J was trimmed by 7 bases and V by 0 bases; bases with no gene match: 6. CDR1 and CDR2 (germline): SGDLS, YYNGEE. The CDR3 covers 16 residues. CDR3 bases: TGTGCCAGCAGCGTAGCGTCTAGCGGGGGGACTAATGAGCAGTTCTTC. This codes for CASSVASSGGTNEQFF. The full variable domain, with the rest looked up from reference TRBV9 and TRBJ2-1, is DSGVTQTPKHLITATGQRVTLRCSPRSGDLSVYWYQQSLDQGLQFLIQYYNGEERAKGNILERFSAQQFPDLHSELNLSSLELGDSALYFCASSVASSGGTNEQFFGPGTRLTVL.

Here the CDR3 reads CAWSVGISLVRFF. The CDR3 DNA reads as TGTGCCTGGAGTGTAGGGATCTCTCTTGTGCGGTTCTTC. The chain joins TRBV30 to TRBJ2-1; no definite D call. V dropped 0 bases and J dropped 15 bases, with 18 bases sitting between them. Germline V gives CDR1 GTSNPN, CDR2 SVGIG (reference sequence). The CDR3 length is 13 residues.

Here the CDR3 DNA reads TGTGCCAGCAGCCCCGGGACAGTCCTCTATGGCTACACCTTC. Amino acid sequence: CASSPGTVLYGYTF. V and J are TRBV6-5 and TRBJ1-2; TRBD1 agrees at 7 bases. The V gene's germline CDR1 is MNHEY and CDR2 SVGAGI. CDR3 length: 14 amino acids. V shed 6 bases and J 4 bases; nucleotides not matched to a gene: 8.

This chain uses TRBV6-5 with TRBJ2-6; no firm D call. Germline CDR1 reads MNHEY; CDR2 reads SVGAGI. There are 16 residues in the CDR3. V was shortened by 0 bases and J by 0 bases, with 6 bases between the two germline ends. This CDR3 is CASSYSGGSGANVLTF. The CDR3 bases are TGTGCCAGCAGTTACTCCGGCGGCTCTGGGGCCAACGTCCTGACTTTC.

V is TRBV12-5 and J is TRBJ2-3; 11 bases match TRBD1. The germline V gene encodes CDR1 LGHNT and CDR2 FRNRAP. The length of the CDR3 is 19 residues. With V trimmed by 2 bases and J by 4 bases, 14 bases remained unmatched. CDR3 in DNA: TGTGCTAGTGGTTTGTTCCGGGACAGGGGGGCGAGGTTTTCAGATACGCAGTATTTT. This translates into CASGLFRDRGARFSDTQYF.

A note on this clone: This CDR3 is also generated by other DNA sequences in the sample. The chain recombines TRBV19 with TRBJ2-5; D perhaps matches TRBD1 (6 bases). V lost 0 bases, J lost 4 bases, and 6 bases lay in between. CDR1 is LNHDA and CDR2 is SQIVND in the germline V gene (reference sequence). This CDR3 is built from 13 residues. The CDR3 DNA reads TGTGCCAGTAGTATAGACAGGGGAGAGACCCAGTACTTC. Its translation is CASSIDRGETQYF.

The CDR3 sequence is CASSSLRVNEQFF. The DNA for the CDR3 is TGTGCCAGCAGCTCCCTAAGAGTAAATGAGCAGTTCTTC. The V and J genes are TRBV7-9 and TRBJ2-1; D ambiguous. V was trimmed by 4 bases and J by 7 bases, leaving 11 bases between them. Looked up from germline, CDR1 is SEHNR and CDR2 is FQNEAQ (reference sequence). CDR3 length equals 13 residues.